This T cell receptor (beta chain) was observed in a study of blood T cell repertoires in COVID-19. Study overall: The United States, Italy and Spain provided the acute and convalescent COVID-19 samples. The analysed material was cDNA or gDNA that came from T cells, B-cell-depleted T cells, or PBMCs.

This clone turned up a few times. Patients in Seattle were enrolled during active infection, then followed longitudinally. How the authors handled the data: Nucleated cell counts were estimated from reference gene primer amplification. Data came from immunoSEQ multiplex PCR; TCRdb stores just in-frame clones and leaves some out. That table gives V, J and clone size, and the DNA gave D and trimming. The sample includes about 180,000 clones, more than 70% of them seen just once. Per the germline V gene, CDR1 is SEHNR and CDR2 is FQNEAQ (reference sequence). The CDR3 extends over 15 amino acids. V shed 3 bases and J 1 base; nucleotides not matched to a gene: 5.

The chain has TRBV7-9 and TRBJ2-5; 7 positions agree with TRBD2. The receptor comes from a person between 65 and 79 years old with COVID-19, enrolled during active disease. Material for sequencing was peripheral blood. CDR3 nucleotides: TGTGCCAGCAGCTTTCGGCGGGGGACCCAAGAGACCCAGTACTTC. The encoded protein is CASSFRRGTQETQYF. Drawing the rest from reference TRBV7-9 and TRBJ2-5, the complete variable domain is DTGVSQNPRHKITKRGQNVTFRCDPISEHNRLYWYRQTLGQGPEFLTYFQNEAQLEKSRLLSDRFSAERPKGSFSTLEIQRTEQGDSAMYLCASSFRRGTQETQYFGPGTRLLVL.